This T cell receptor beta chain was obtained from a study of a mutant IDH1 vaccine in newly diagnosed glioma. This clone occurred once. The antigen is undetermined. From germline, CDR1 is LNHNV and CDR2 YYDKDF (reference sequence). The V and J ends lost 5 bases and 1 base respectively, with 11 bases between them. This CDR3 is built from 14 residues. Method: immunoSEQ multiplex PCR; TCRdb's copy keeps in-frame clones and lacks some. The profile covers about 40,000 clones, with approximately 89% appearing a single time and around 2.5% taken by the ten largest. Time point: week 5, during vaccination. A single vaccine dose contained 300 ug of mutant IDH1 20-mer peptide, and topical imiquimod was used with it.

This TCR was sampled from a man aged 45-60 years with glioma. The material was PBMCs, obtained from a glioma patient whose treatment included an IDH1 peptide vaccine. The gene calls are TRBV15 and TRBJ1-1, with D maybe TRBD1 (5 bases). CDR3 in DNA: TGTGCCACCAGCGGACAAGGACAGAACACTGAAGCTTTCTTT. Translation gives CATSGQGQNTEAFF.